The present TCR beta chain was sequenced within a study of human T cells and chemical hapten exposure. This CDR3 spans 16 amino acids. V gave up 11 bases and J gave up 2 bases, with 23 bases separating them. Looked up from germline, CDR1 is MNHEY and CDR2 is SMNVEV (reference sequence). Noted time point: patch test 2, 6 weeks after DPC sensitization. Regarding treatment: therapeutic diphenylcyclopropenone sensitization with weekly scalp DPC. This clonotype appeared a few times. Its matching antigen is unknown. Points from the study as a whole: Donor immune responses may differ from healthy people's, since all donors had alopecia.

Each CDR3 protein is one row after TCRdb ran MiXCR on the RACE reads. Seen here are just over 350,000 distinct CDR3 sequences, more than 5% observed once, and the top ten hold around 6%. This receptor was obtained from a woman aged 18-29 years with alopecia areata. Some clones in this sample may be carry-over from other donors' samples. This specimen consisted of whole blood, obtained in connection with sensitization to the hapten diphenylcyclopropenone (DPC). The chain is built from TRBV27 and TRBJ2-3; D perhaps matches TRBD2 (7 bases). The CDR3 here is CAALPSRGAITDTQYF. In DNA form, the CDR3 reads TGTGCCGCCTTACCCTCCCGGGGGGCAATCACAGATACGCAGTATTTT.